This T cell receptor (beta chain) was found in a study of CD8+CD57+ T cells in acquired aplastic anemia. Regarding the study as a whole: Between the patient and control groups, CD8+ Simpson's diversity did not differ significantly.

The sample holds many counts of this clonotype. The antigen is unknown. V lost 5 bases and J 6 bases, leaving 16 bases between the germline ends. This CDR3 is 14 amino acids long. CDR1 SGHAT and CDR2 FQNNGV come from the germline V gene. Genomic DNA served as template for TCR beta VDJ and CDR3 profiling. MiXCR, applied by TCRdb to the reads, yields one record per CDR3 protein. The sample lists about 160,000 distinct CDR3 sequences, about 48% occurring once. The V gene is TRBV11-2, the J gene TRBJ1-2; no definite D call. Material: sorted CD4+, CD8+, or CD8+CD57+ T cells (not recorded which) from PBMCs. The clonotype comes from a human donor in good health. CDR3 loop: CASSTSMEADGYTF. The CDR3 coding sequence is TGTGCCAGCAGCACAAGCATGGAAGCGGATGGCTACACCTTC.